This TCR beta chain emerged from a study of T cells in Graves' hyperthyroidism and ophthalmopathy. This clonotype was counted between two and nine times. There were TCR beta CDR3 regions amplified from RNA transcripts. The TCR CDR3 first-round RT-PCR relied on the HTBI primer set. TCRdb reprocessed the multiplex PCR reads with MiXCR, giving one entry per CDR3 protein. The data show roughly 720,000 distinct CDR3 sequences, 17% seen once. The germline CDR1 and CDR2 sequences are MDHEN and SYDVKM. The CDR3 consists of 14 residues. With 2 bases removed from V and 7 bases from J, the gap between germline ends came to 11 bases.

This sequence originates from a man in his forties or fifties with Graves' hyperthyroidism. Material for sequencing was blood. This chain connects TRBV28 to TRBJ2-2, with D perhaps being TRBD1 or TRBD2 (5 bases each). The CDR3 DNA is TGTGCCAGCAGTTTACCAGGGAGTCACGGGGAGCTGTTTTTT. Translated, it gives CASSLPGSHGELFF. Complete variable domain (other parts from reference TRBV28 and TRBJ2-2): DVKVTQSSRYLVKRTGEKVFLECVQDMDHENMFWYRQDPGLGLRLIYFSYDVKMKEKGDIPEGYSVSREKKERFSLILESASTNQTSMYLCASSLPGSHGELFFGEGSRLTVL.